This T cell receptor (beta chain) stems from a study of preoperative IRX-2 immunotherapy in early breast cancer. TCRdb keeps only in-frame clones here, not all; method: immunoSEQ multiplex PCR. The profile shows roughly 43,000 clones, about 95% of them singletons. Treatment meaning: preoperative locoregional IRX-2 cytokine immunotherapy. This phase Ib study tested locoregional IRX-2 cytokine immunotherapy given before surgery. Trimming took off 3 bases at V and 4 bases at J, with 7 bases between the two ends. Germline-derived CDR1 and CDR2 are SGDLS and YYNGEE. The CDR3 is made up of 12 amino acids. The genes are TRBV9 and TRBJ1-2; D remains ambiguous. This receptor was identified in a human donor with breast cancer. The material was tumor tissue, obtained after IRX-2 immunotherapy. CDR3: CASSDRPYGYTF. The CDR3 nucleotides are TGTGCCAGCAGCGACCGACCCTATGGCTACACCTTC.